This T cell receptor beta chain was observed in a study of shared clonotypes between healthy human individuals (TCRdb year 2020). Background for the entire study: The cohort comprised two women and three men aged 18 to 49 years. For each donor, CD4 naive and CD4 memory were each run on three plates, CD8 naive on two plates, and CD8 memory on one plate. The study deeply sequenced blood TCR repertoires of roughly five healthy adults to estimate repertoire size and the extent of clonotype sharing between individuals. Libraries were prepared and TCR repertoires were sequenced by different laboratories using diverse techniques, in order to increase sequencing depth and limit assay-specific biases. Leukapheresis yielded between about 0.8 and 9.5 billion PBMCs per donor.

Broad study findings and their caveats: Sampling was restricted to blood, and TCR repertoires in tissue are likely to differ from TCR repertoires in blood. The genetic and exposure-history diversity represented was limited by the small number of donors. Naive subsets generally had larger estimated clonotype richness than memory subsets. Pairwise subsampling led to the expectation that sequencing depth would affect the degree of clonotype sharing among donors. Rarefaction of sorted-subset datasets indicated incomplete sequencing despite the large sequencing depth. When several donors were compared, the shared fraction of clonotypes was around 5.1% for naive CD4, around 3.5% for naive CD8, 2.3% for memory CD4, and roughly 0.43% for memory CD8. Clonotypes shared by all four sorted-subset donors showed higher generation probabilities than non-shared clonotypes.

TCR CDR3 regions were amplified from genomic DNA by multiplex PCR using the deep immunoSEQ assay. For each cell subset, the extracted genomic DNA was distributed evenly across all wells of several immunoSEQ 96-well plates, and each plate served as one replicate. Each replicate PCR for sorted subsets received around 200 ng genomic DNA, equal to roughly 29,000 T cell genomes. Purified libraries were quantified with a Qubit 3.0 fluorometer, sized on a Bioanalyzer 2100, and re-quantified with the KAPA Library Quantification kit. Every immunoSEQ 96-well plate was sequenced on a separate single-read 150-cycle Illumina NextSeq 550 flow cell. On the authors' methods: Because only junctional sequences without quality scores were contained in the immunoSEQ output, filtering matching that applied to full-length reads could not be performed. Sequences were annotated with PyIR, a Python wrapper for IgBLAST v1.9, using IMGT germline references to assign V/J genes and CDR3. Reads were filtered out if the reads had weak V/J assignments (E-value above 1e-6), no CDR3, stop codons, out-of-frame junctions, or ambiguous translated residues. V3J clonotypes were defined by identical inferred V gene, J gene, and CDR3 amino acid sequence. To compute the percentage overlap between repertoires, the number of shared unique clonotypes was divided by the size of the smaller repertoire. Richness of each repertoire was evaluated using RTK rarefaction, the Chao1 estimator, and Recon v2.1 estimates of unobserved clonotypes. OLGA was used to compute generation probabilities for all TCRbeta clonotypes that the gDNA method yielded from a handful of donors. In its TCRdb copy, this immuneACCESS table keeps in-frame sequences only and misses some clones. Where compared with another copy, unresolved V genes explain less than half of these, and the others have no known cause. The V and J calls and clone size were taken over from that table, and D and trimming were inferred from the DNA. The sample table shows 2 million to 3 million clones, and 93% are seen once. Around 0.4% of the sample is in the top ten clones.

Donors were healthy HIV-negative adults with no recently reported acute infections or vaccinations. All donors were Caucasian adults living in Nashville, Tennessee, USA. CD4+ T cells were enriched through magnetic negative selection, after which naive cells were positively selected on CD45RA and the remaining negative fraction served as the memory subset. Blood was obtained by leukapheresis, after which PBMCs were separated by Ficoll-Histopaque density gradient centrifugation and cryopreserved in liquid nitrogen vapor phase. Purity and quantity of every magnetically sorted T cell population were checked by analytical flow cytometry. From each sorted fraction, genomic DNA was isolated and quantified by UV absorbance on a Nanodrop 2000c. Points on this clone: Its antigen remains undetermined. No much larger clonotype is one base removed from it; base qualities were not supplied.

Sequences were obtained from naive CD4+ T cells from PBMCs. What the cell subset or site label conveys for this sample: CD45RA+ positively selected. The TCR originated in a man between 18 and 29 years old in good health. Some clones in this sample may be carry-over from other donors' samples.

Here the CDR3 is given as CASSPGWSEQFF. The nucleotides read TGTGCCAGTAGTCCCGGGTGGAGTGAGCAGTTCTTC. Recombination connected TRBV19 to TRBJ2-1; there is no confident call for the D gene. In the germline V gene (reference sequence), CDR1 corresponds to LNHDA and CDR2 to SQIVND. V and J are truncated by 5 bases and 9 bases respectively, leaving an intervening sequence of 11 bases. The CDR3, cysteine through phenylalanine, is 12 amino acids long. Only the CDR3 portion is preserved as DNA: 36 bases, with reading frame beginning at the first base.